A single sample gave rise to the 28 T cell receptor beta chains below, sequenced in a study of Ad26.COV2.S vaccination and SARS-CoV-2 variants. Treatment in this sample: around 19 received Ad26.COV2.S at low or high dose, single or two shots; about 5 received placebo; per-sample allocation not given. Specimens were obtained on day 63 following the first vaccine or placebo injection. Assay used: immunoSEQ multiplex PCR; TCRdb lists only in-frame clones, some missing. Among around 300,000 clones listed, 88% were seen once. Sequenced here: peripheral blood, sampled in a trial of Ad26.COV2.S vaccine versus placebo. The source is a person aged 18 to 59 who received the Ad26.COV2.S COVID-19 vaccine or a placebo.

The CDR3 DNA sequence: TGTGCCAGCAGTGTGGACTCAGCATCCTCCTACAATGAGCAGTTCTTC. It is translated as CASSVDSASSYNEQFF. The chain carries TRBV7-9 and TRBJ2-1; D possibly corresponds to TRBD2 (5 bases). CDR3 length equals 16 residues. V was pared by 6 bases and J by 0 bases, with 15 bases between. From germline, CDR1 is SEHNR and CDR2 FQNEAQ (reference sequence).

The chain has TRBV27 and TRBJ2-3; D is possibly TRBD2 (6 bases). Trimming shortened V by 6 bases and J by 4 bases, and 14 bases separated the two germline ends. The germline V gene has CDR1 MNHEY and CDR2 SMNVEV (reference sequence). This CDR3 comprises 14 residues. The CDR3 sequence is CASRTGVGADTQYF. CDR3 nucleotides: TGTGCCAGCAGGACGGGAGTAGGCGCAGATACGCAGTATTTT.

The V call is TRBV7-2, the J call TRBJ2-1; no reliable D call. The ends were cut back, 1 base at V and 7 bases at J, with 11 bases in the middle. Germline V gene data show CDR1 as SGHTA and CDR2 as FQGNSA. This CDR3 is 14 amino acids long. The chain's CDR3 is CASSLDPLRNEQFF. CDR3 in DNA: TGTGCCAGCAGCTTAGATCCGCTGAGAAATGAGCAGTTCTTC.

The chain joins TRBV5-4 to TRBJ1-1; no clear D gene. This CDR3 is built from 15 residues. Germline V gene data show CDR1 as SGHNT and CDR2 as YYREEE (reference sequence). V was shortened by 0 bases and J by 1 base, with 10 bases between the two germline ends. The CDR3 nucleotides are TGTGCCAGCAGCTTGGATCCTGCCAGGAACACTGAAGCTTTCTTT. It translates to CASSLDPARNTEAFF. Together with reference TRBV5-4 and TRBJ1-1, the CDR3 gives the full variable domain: ETGVTQSPTHLIKTRGQQVTLRCSSQSGHNTVSWYQQALGQGPQFIFQYYREEENGRGNFPPRFSGLQFPNYSSELNVNALELDDSALYLCASSLDPARNTEAFFGQGTRLTVV.

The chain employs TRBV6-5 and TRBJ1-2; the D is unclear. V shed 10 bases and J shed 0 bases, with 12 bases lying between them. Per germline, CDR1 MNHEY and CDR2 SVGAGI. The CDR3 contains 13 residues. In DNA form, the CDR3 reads TGTGCCACCCACCGGACGGCTAACTATGGCTACACCTTC. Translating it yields CATHRTANYGYTF.

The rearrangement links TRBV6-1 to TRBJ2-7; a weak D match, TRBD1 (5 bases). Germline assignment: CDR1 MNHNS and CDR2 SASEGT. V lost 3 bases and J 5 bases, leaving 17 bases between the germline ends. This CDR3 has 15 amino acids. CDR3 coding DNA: TGTGCCAGCAGTGACGGTACAGGAACTCCTCACGAGCAGTACTTC. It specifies CASSDGTGTPHEQYF.

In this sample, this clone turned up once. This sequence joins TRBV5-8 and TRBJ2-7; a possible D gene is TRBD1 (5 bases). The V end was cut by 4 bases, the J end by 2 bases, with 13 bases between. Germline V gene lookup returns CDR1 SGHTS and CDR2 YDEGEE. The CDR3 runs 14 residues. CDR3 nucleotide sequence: TGTGCCAGCAGCCCCATGACAGTAGCCTACGAGCAGTACTTC. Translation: CASSPMTVAYEQYF.

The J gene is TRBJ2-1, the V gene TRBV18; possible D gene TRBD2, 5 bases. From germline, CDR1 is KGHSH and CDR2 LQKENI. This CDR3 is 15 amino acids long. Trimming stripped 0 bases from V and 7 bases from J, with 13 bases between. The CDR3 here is CASSPPEGIRNEQFF. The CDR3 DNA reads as TGTGCCAGCTCACCACCCGAGGGTATCAGGAATGAGCAGTTCTTC.

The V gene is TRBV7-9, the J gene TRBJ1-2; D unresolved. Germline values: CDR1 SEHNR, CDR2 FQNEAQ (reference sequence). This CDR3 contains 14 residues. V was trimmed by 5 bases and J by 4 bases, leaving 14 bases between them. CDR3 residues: CASSPTSQSYGYTF. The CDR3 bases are TGTGCCAGCAGCCCAACATCCCAGAGCTATGGCTACACCTTC.

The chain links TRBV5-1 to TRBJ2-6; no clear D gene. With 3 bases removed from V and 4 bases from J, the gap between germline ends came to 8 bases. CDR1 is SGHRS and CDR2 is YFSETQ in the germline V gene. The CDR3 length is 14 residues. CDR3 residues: CASSSPPGANVLTF. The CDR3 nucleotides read TGCGCCAGCAGCTCCCCCCCCGGGGCCAACGTCCTGACTTTC.

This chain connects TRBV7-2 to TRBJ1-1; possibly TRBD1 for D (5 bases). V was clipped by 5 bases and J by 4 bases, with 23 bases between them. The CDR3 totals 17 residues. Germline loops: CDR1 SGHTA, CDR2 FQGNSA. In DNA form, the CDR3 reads TGTGCCAGCAGCCCTAGAAGTTTGAGGGACTACGGCACTGAAGCTTTCTTT. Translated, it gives CASSPRSLRDYGTEAFF.

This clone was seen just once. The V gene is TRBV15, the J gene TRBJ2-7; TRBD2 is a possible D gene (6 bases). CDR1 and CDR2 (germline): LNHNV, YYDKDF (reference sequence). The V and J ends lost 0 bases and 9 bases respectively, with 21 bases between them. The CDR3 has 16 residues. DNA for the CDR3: TGTGCCACCAGCAGAGATCTGGGTCCTAGCGAGAGGGTGCAGTACTTC. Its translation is CATSRDLGPSERVQYF.

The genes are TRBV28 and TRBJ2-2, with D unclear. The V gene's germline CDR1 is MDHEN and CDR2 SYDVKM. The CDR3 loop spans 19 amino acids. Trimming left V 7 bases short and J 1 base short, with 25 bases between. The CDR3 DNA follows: TGTGCCAGCAACTCTTTAAACCTCGCGGCCTACCAGAACACCGGGGAGCTGTTTTTT. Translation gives CASNSLNLAAYQNTGELFF.

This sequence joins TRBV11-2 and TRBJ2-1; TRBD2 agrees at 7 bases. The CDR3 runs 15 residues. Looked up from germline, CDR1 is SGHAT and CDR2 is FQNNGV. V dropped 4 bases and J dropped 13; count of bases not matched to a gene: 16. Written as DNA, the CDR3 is TGTGCCAGCAGCTACGAAAGGGAGGGGCACGGGAGACAGTTCTTC. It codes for CASSYEREGHGRQFF.

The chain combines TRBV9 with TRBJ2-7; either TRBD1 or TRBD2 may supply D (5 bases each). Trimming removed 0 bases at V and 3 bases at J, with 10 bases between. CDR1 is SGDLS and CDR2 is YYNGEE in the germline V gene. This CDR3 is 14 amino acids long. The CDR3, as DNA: TGTGCCAGCAGCGTAGGGGACCTCTACTACGAGCAGTACTTC. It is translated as CASSVGDLYYEQYF.

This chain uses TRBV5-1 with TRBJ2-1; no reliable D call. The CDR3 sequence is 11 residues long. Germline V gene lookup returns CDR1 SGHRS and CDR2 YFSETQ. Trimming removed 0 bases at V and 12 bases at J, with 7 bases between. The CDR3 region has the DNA TGCGCCAGCAGCTTGGGTCTGACGCAGTTCTTC. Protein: CASSLGLTQFF.

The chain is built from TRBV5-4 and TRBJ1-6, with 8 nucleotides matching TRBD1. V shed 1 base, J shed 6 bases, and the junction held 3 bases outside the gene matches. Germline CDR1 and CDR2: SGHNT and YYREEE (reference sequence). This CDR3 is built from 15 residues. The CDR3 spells CASSLRTGSNSPLHF. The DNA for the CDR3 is TGTGCCAGCAGCTTGAGGACAGGGTCTAATTCACCCCTCCACTTT.

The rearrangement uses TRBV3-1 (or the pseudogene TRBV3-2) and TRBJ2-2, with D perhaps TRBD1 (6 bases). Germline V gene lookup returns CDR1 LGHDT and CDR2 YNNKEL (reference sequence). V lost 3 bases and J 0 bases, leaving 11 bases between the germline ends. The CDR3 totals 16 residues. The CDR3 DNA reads TGTGCCAGCAGCCACGGACAGAAACCGAACACCGGGGAGCTGTTTTTT. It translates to CASSHGQKPNTGELFF.

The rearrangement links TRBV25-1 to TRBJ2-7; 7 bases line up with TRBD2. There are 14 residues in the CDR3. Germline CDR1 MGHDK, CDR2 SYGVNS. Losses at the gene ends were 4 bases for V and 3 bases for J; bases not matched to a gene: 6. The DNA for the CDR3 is TGTGCCAGCAGTGGTCTAGCGGACCTCTACGAGCAGTACTTC. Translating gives CASSGLADLYEQYF.

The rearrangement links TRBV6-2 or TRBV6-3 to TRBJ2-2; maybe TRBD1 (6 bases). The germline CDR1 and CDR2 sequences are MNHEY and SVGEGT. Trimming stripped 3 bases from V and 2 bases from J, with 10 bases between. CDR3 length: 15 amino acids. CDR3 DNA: TGTGCCAGCAGTTATGCCGGGACAAACACCGGGGAGCTGTTTTTT. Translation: CASSYAGTNTGELFF.

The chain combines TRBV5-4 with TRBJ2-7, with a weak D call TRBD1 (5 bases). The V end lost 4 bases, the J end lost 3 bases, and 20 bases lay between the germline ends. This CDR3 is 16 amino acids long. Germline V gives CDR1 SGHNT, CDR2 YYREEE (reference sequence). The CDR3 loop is CASSPTTGLSHYEQYF. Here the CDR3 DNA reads TGTGCCAGCAGCCCCACCACAGGTTTGAGTCACTACGAGCAGTACTTC.

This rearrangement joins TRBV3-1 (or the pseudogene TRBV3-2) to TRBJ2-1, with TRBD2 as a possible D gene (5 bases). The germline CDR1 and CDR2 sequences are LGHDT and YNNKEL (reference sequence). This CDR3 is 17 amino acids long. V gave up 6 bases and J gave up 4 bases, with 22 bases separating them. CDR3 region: CASSPRILGSVYNEQFF. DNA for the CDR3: TGTGCCAGCAGTCCCCGGATTTTGGGGAGCGTATACAATGAGCAGTTCTTC.

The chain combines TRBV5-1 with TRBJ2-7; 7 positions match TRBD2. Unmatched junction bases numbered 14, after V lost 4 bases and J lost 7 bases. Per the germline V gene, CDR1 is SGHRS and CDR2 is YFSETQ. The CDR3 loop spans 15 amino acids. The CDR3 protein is CASSPGTTRSEEQYF. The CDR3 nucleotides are TGCGCCAGCAGCCCTGGGACTACGAGATCGGAAGAGCAGTACTTC. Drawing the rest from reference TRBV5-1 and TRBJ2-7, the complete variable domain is KAGVTQTPRYLIKTRGQQVTLSCSPISGHRSVSWYQQTPGQGLQFLFEYFSETQRNKGNFPGRFSGRQFSNSRSEMNVSTLELGDSALYLCASSPGTTRSEEQYFGPGTRLTVT.

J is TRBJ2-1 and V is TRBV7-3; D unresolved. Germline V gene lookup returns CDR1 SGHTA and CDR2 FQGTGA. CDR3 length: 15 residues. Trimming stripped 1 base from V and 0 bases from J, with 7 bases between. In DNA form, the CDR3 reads TGTGCCAGCAGCTTAATTGTTAGCTCCTACAATGAGCAGTTCTTC. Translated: CASSLIVSSYNEQFF.

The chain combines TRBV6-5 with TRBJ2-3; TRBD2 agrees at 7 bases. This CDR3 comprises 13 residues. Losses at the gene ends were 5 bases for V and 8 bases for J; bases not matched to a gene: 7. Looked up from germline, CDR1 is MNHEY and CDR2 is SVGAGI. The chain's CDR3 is CASSIRTRGTQYF. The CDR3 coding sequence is TGTGCCAGCAGTATCCGGACTAGAGGTACGCAGTATTTT.

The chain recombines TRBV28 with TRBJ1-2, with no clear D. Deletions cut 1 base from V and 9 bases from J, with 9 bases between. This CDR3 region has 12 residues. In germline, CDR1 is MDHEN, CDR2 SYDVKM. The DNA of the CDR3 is TGTGCCAGCAGTTTATTGGGATCTCGCTACACCTTC. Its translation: CASSLLGSRYTF.

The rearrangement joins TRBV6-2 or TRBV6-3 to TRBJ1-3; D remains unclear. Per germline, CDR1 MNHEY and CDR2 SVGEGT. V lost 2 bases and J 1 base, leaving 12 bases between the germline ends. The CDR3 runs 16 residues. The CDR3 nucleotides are TGTGCCAGCAGTTACAAAGCCCCCGCTTCTGGAAACACCATATATTTT. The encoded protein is CASSYKAPASGNTIYF.

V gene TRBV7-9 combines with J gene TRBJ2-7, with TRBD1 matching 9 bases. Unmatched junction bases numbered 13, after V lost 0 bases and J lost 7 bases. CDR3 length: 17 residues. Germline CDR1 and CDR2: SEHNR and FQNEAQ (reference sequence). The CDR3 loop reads CASSLARCPGTGLEQYF. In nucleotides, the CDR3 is TGTGCCAGCAGCTTAGCCCGATGTCCCGGGACAGGGTTGGAGCAGTACTTC.